The 15 T cell receptor beta chains in this list originate from one sample, sequenced in a study of blood T cell repertoires in COVID-19. The table came from immunoSEQ multiplex PCR; TCRdb's copy has only in-frame clones and leaves some out. The sample includes nearly 350,000 clones, approximately 89% seen only once; the top ten take 2.5% to 4%. The material sequenced was peripheral blood. Source of these receptors: a woman aged 18 to 35 who had recovered from COVID-19.

The CDR3 bases are TGTGCCAGTACCACCGACCTCAGGCAAAAACTGTTTTTT. Its protein is CASTTDLRQKLFF. The chain carries TRBV19 and TRBJ1-4; no clear D gene. Germline lookup yields CDR1 LNHDA and CDR2 SQIVND (reference sequence). The V and J ends lost 7 bases and 9 bases respectively, with 15 bases between them. The CDR3 length is 13 residues.

The chain carries TRBV9 and TRBJ2-3; D uncertain. Germline V gene lookup returns CDR1 SGDLS and CDR2 YYNGEE. This CDR3 spans 13 amino acids. V lost 2 bases, J lost 6 bases, and 10 bases lay in between. The CDR3 sequence: CASSVVFADTQYF. CDR3 DNA sequence: TGTGCCAGCAGCGTTGTTTTTGCGGATACGCAGTATTTT. The variable domain in full, completed from reference TRBV9 and TRBJ2-3, reads DSGVTQTPKHLITATGQRVTLRCSPRSGDLSVYWYQQSLDQGLQFLIQYYNGEERAKGNILERFSAQQFPDLHSELNLSSLELGDSALYFCASSVVFADTQYFGPGTRLTVL.

V is TRBV13 and J is TRBJ2-3; 12 bases fit TRBD2. CDR3 size: 14 residues. J gave up 6 bases and V 3 bases, and 1 base lay outside the gene matches. Germline V CDR1 and CDR2: PRHDT, FYEKMQ (reference sequence). The CDR3 region has the DNA TGTGCCAGCAGCTTCCTAGCGGGAGGGGATACGCAGTATTTT. Its protein is CASSFLAGGDTQYF.

In its sample, this clone was seen a few times. V usage is TRBV2 and J usage is TRBJ2-5, with TRBD1 matching over 8 bases. The CDR3 length is 13 residues. J lost 1 base, V lost 7 bases, and 2 bases had no gene match. Germline assignment: CDR1 SNHLY and CDR2 FYNNEI. The CDR3 coding sequence is TGTGCCAGCACGGGACAGGTCCAAGAGACCCAGTACTTC. This gives the protein CASTGQVQETQYF.

This chain links TRBV7-9 with TRBJ2-2; 8 bases match TRBD1. The CDR3 is 18 amino acids. The V and J ends lost 5 bases and 4 bases, in that order; junction bases with no gene match: 15. Germline lookup yields CDR1 SEHNR and CDR2 FQNEAQ (reference sequence). CDR3 sequence: CASSLTGQGAPVTGELFF. The CDR3, as DNA: TGTGCCAGCAGCCTGACAGGGCAGGGGGCGCCCGTCACCGGGGAGCTGTTTTTT.

This chain uses TRBV4-1 with TRBJ1-6; 10 bases map to TRBD1. CDR1 is MGHRA, CDR2 YSYEKL, per germline. CDR3 length equals 15 residues. V lost 1 base, J lost 9 bases, and 3 bases stayed unmatched. CDR3: CASSQAGQGISPLHF. CDR3 in DNA: TGCGCCAGCAGCCAAGCGGGACAGGGGATTTCACCCCTCCACTTT.

This chain joins TRBV19 and TRBJ1-1; the D gene is possibly TRBD1 (6 bases). The CDR3 totals 15 residues. CDR1 LNHDA and CDR2 SQIVND come from the germline V gene (reference sequence). Deletions cut 6 bases from V and 5 bases from J, with 19 bases between. CDR3 sequence: CASSHLPSGVTEAFF. In DNA form, the CDR3 reads TGTGCCAGTAGCCACCTCCCTTCAGGGGTAACTGAAGCTTTCTTT. Complete variable domain (other parts from reference TRBV19 and TRBJ1-1): DGGITQSPKYLFRKEGQNVTLSCEQNLNHDAMYWYRQDPGQGLRLIYYSQIVNDFQKGDIAEGYSVSREKKESFPLTVTSAQKNPTAFYLCASSHLPSGVTEAFFGQGTRLTVV.

The CDR3 sequence is CASSQEKFAAANTGELFF. As DNA, the CDR3 is TGCGCCAGCAGCCAAGAGAAATTTGCGGCTGCGAACACCGGGGAGCTGTTTTTT. The V gene is TRBV4-3, the J gene TRBJ2-2; D gene uncertain. The CDR3 is 18 residues long. Germline CDR1 reads LGHNA; CDR2 reads YSLEER. V lost 0 bases, J lost 0 bases, and 14 bases lay in between.

The chain uses TRBV30 and TRBJ2-3, with D maybe TRBD1 (5 bases). The CDR3 has 14 residues. From germline, CDR1 is GTSNPN and CDR2 SVGIG (reference sequence). V dropped 0 bases and J dropped 2 bases, with 9 bases sitting between them. The CDR3 is CAWSVRGPTDTQYF. In DNA form, the CDR3 reads TGTGCCTGGAGTGTAAGGGGCCCCACAGATACGCAGTATTTT.

This clone was recorded only once. V and J are TRBV6-5 and TRBJ1-1, with TRBD1 matching 10 bases. CDR3 length equals 15 residues. Germline values: CDR1 MNHEY, CDR2 SVGAGI. The junction had 8 bases not matched to a gene; V was cut back by 6 bases and J by 4 bases. The chain's CDR3 is CASRRDRGLGTEAFF. The DNA of the CDR3 is TGTGCCAGCAGGAGGGACAGGGGTTTGGGCACTGAAGCTTTCTTT.

This clone occurred once. This chain uses TRBV7-8 with TRBJ2-2; a possible D gene is TRBD1 (6 bases). Germline-derived CDR1 and CDR2 are SGHVS and FQNEAQ. Trimming left V 5 bases short and J 2 bases short, with 21 bases between. CDR3 length equals 18 residues. In DNA form, the CDR3 reads TGTGCCAGCAGCCGTTCATTTCTGACAGGCGTAAACACCGGGGAGCTGTTTTTT. It codes for CASSRSFLTGVNTGELFF.

This clone has a handful of counts. This chain uses TRBV6-2 or TRBV6-3 with TRBJ2-7, with D unresolved. Looked up from germline, CDR1 is MNHEY and CDR2 is SVGEGT. The CDR3 is 13 residues long. V was cut by 0 bases and J by 4 bases, with 7 bases left in between. CDR3 DNA sequence: TGTGCCAGCAGTTACTCTAGCTTGTACGAGCAGTACGTC. Protein product: CASSYSSLYEQYV.

The chain has TRBV7-6 and TRBJ2-2; possibly TRBD2 for D (5 bases). The ends were cut back, 5 bases at V and 0 bases at J, with 13 bases in the middle. The CDR3 has 16 amino acids. Germline V gene data show CDR1 as SGHVS and CDR2 as FNYEAQ. The CDR3: CASSVRVPPNTGELFF. CDR3 sequence (DNA): TGTGCCAGCAGCGTGCGGGTACCACCGAACACCGGGGAGCTGTTTTTT.

V and J are TRBV12-2 and TRBJ2-7; TRBD2 reflects the table's D call only, with no check against the DNA. TRBV12-2 is noted as a pseudogene. CDR3 size: 15 residues. In DNA form, the CDR3 reads TGTGCAAGTCGCTTAAAAGCGGGGAGCGACTACGAGCAGTACGTC. Its protein is CASRLKAGSDYEQYV.

The genes are TRBV28 and TRBJ2-7, with a tentative D call TRBD1 (6 bases). The CDR3 is 14 residues long. CDR1 is MDHEN, CDR2 SYDVKM, per germline. The V gene lost 6 bases and the J gene lost 4 bases, with 16 bases spanning the gap. CDR3 in DNA: TGTGCCAGCAGCGTCGGGACAAGGATTTACGAGCAGTACGTC. As protein: CASSVGTRIYEQYV.